This paragraph covers one TCR beta chain sequence. These data belong to a study of shared clonotypes between healthy human individuals. Some clones are missing from TCRdb's copy, which holds only in-frame ones; the method was immunoSEQ multiplex PCR. The table includes fewer than 650,000 clones, 76% detected once. The CDR3 length is 14 residues. Trimming shortened V by 6 bases and J by 2 bases, and 17 bases separated the two germline ends. CDR1 is GTSNPN and CDR2 is SVGIG in the germline V gene (reference sequence). This clonotype was obtained from a woman between 40 and 50 years old in good health. Some clones in this sample may be carry-over from other donors' samples. The chain carries TRBV30 and TRBJ2-7; the D is unclear. The sequencing input was PBMCs. CDR3 bases: TGTGCCTGCAACACCCCTAGAAGTACCTACGAGCAGTACTTC. It translates to CACNTPRSTYEQYF.